Listed below are T cell receptor beta chains from one sample, sequenced in a study of CD8 T cells in Susac syndrome. TCRdb re-derived calls from the immunoSEQ multiplex PCR reads in MiXCR, one entry per CDR3 protein. The table shows around 300,000 distinct CDR3 sequences, with around 90% occurring only once. The material sequenced was CD4+ T cells from PBMCs. These receptors came from a human donor with multiple sclerosis. The CDR3 runs from the conserved cysteine through the conserved F or W. The D gene is left open where the match is weak. Size is omitted from some rows. Given values are once, few, many or a class for expanded clones.

TGCGCCAGCAGCTTGGCCGGGTCTAGCGGATACAATGAGCAGTTCTTC CASSLAGSSGYNEQFF TRBV5-1 - TRBJ2-1 TRBD2
TGTGCCAGCAGACCGGAAGCGGGGCTAGACTACGAGCAGTACTTC CASRPEAGLDYEQYF TRBV28 - TRBJ2-7 TRBD2
TGTGCCAGCAGTCGGCAGGGGGAGGGAGAGACCCAGTACTTC CASSRQGEGETQYF TRBV28 - TRBJ2-5 -
TGTGCCAGCTCCCCGGGGGTTTCGGGGAACACTGAAGCTTTCTTT CASSPGVSGNTEAFF TRBV18 - TRBJ1-1 -
TGTGCCAGCAGCTTAGATCCACAGGCGAACACTGAAGCTTTCTTT CASSLDPQANTEAFF TRBV11-3 - TRBJ1-1 -
TGTGCCAGCAGTGAGAACTCTGGGGCCAACGTCCTGACTTTC CASSENSGANVLTF TRBV6-6 - TRBJ2-6 -
TGCGCCAGCAGCTTCGCGGGAGGTGAGACCCAGTACTTC CASSFAGGETQYF TRBV5-1 - TRBJ2-5 TRBD2
TGTGCCAGCAGCTTAGAGGGCAGGGGCTTAAGCACAGATACGCAGTATTTT CASSLEGRGLSTDTQYF TRBV7-2 once TRBJ2-3 -
TGCAGTGCTAGAGATTTGGCGGACCAGCCCCAGCATTTT CSARDLADQPQHF TRBV20-1 once TRBJ1-5 -
TGTGCCAGCTCACCATTGGCGCCAACCGAGACCCAGTACTTC CASSPLAPTETQYF TRBV18 - TRBJ2-5 -
TGTGCCAGCAGCGCGGACAGCGCCTACACCGGGGAGCTGTTTTTT CASSADSAYTGELFF TRBV4-2 - TRBJ2-2 -
TGTGCCAGCGGAAGAGGCAGATCCACTTATGGCTACACCTTC CASGRGRSTYGYTF TRBV27 - TRBJ1-2 -